The source of this T cell receptor beta chain is a study of identical twins. Study results and limitations: Insertion counts were lower in abundant cord blood beta clonotypes, a trend that memory repertoires did not show. Diverse VJ usage suggested most zero-insertion clonotypes were not invariant T cells.

Carrying unique molecular identifiers, the cDNA also gained a universal primer site through template switching. TCRdb reprocessed the 5' RACE reads via MiXCR and lists one record per CDR3 protein. The table includes 250,000 or so distinct CDR3 sequences, roughly 13% detected once. CDR3 length equals 14 residues. The V and J ends lost 0 bases and 11 bases respectively, with 16 bases between them. Germline loops: CDR1 ENHRY, CDR2 SYGVKD. Worth noting for this clonotype: Its antigen remains unknown.

The sample was also linked to a second study, of yellow fever vaccine responses in identical twins.

The sequence came from a woman between 18 and 29 years old in good health. Sequencing used memory (CD45RO+) T cells sorted from blood. The chain combines TRBV10-3 with TRBJ1-1; D is unresolved. In DNA, the CDR3 is TGTGCCATCAGTGAGTCGTTACTCCGATTCGGGGCTTTCTTT. It is translated as CAISESLLRFGAFF.